These 21 T cell receptor beta chains came from one sample sequenced in a study of T cells after yellow fever vaccination. TCRdb fed the 5' RACE reads into MiXCR, producing one record per CDR3 protein. The sample holds some 320,000 distinct CDR3 sequences, more than 8.5% seen once. The sample was PBMCs, taken on the day of the first yellow fever vaccination. The receptors were sampled from a man aged 18 to 29 who received the YFV17D yellow fever vaccine.

This clonotype occurred a few times. V and J are TRBV7-7 and TRBJ2-2; TRBD1 is a possible D gene (8 bases). Germline CDR1 and CDR2: SSHAT and FNYEAQ (reference sequence). Between the trimmed V and J ends, which lost 3 bases and 7 bases, there was a span of 15 bases. There are 15 residues in the CDR3. Written as DNA, the CDR3 is TGTGCCAGCAGCTTGATGGACAGGGAGGGCGGGGAGCTGTTTTTT. Its translation is CASSLMDREGGELFF.

This clonotype was found a few times. The chain couples TRBV27 to TRBJ1-4; D gene uncertain. This CDR3 is built from 17 residues. The V gene's germline CDR1 is MNHEY and CDR2 SMNVEV (reference sequence). Trimming took 3 bases from V and 0 from J, leaving 14 bases between them. CDR3 DNA sequence: TGTGCCAGCAGTTTCCTCCCGAGCCCGACAACTAATGAAAAACTGTTTTTT. This encodes CASSFLPSPTTNEKLFF. The full variable domain, completed using reference TRBV27 and TRBJ1-4, is EAQVTQNPRYLITVTGKKLTVTCSQNMNHEYMSWYRQDPGLGLRQIYYSMNVEVTDKGDVPEGYKVSRKEKRNFPLILESPSPNQTSLYFCASSFLPSPTTNEKLFFGSGTQLSVL.

This clonotype was counted many times. The gene calls are TRBV18 and TRBJ2-1; D not certain. The CDR3 is 13 amino acids. V was trimmed by 0 bases and J by 8 bases, leaving 8 bases between them. Germline assignment: CDR1 KGHSH and CDR2 LQKENI. The CDR3 is CASSPPSWHEQFF. The CDR3 DNA reads TGTGCCAGCTCACCACCTTCATGGCATGAGCAGTTCTTC. The variable domain in full, completed from reference TRBV18 and TRBJ2-1, reads NAGVMQNPRHLVRRRGQEARLRCSPMKGHSHVYWYRQLPEEGLKFMVYLQKENIIDESGMPKERFSAEFPKEGPSILRIQQVVRGDSAAYFCASSPPSWHEQFFGPGTRLTVL.

The rearrangement joins TRBV13 to TRBJ2-5; tentative D call: TRBD1 (5 bases). Germline V gene sequence: CDR1 PRHDT, CDR2 FYEKMQ (reference sequence). This CDR3 spans 13 amino acids. V lost 3 bases, J lost 5 bases, and 10 bases lay in between. CDR3 region: CASSLPGHETQYF. In DNA form, the CDR3 reads TGTGCCAGCAGCTTGCCTGGACACGAGACCCAGTACTTC.

The table lists this clonotype with many counts. This chain uses TRBV12-3 or TRBV12-4 with TRBJ1-2, with unresolved D. The CDR3 spans 13 residues. Trimming cost V 3 bases and J 4 bases, with 9 bases left between them. CDR3 loop: CASSFPRGYGYTF. CDR3 nucleotide sequence: TGTGCCAGCAGTTTCCCGCGGGGCTATGGCTACACCTTC.

CDR3 protein: CASSPTLGGVGEQFF. CDR3 DNA: TGTGCCAGCAGCCCAACCCTGGGGGGGGTTGGGGAGCAGTTCTTC. The chain links TRBV9 to TRBJ2-1, with TRBD2 matching over 7 bases. V dropped 4 bases and J dropped 10; count of bases not matched to a gene: 14. Germline-derived CDR1 and CDR2 are SGDLS and YYNGEE. The length of the CDR3 is 15 residues. The full variable domain, with the rest looked up from reference TRBV9 and TRBJ2-1, is DSGVTQTPKHLITATGQRVTLRCSPRSGDLSVYWYQQSLDQGLQFLIQYYNGEERAKGNILERFSAQQFPDLHSELNLSSLELGDSALYFCASSPTLGGVGEQFFGPGTRLTVL.

In DNA form, the CDR3 reads TGTGCCAGCAGTAGACTCGATTACGGGCAGTTCTTC. Translated: CASSRLDYGQFF. The chain carries TRBV13 and TRBJ2-1; D not resolved. V lost 6 bases to trimming and J lost 12 bases, with 15 bases between them. CDR1 is PRHDT, CDR2 FYEKMQ, per germline (reference sequence). CDR3 length: 12 residues.

This clonotype was found a few times. The chain is built from TRBV11-3 and TRBJ2-5; the D is unclear. This CDR3 region has 16 residues. V dropped 0 bases and J dropped 5 bases, with 16 bases sitting between them. From germline, CDR1 is SGHNT and CDR2 YENEEA. CDR3 residues: CASSLDRGPQTETQYF. The CDR3, as DNA: TGTGCCAGCAGCTTAGATAGAGGCCCACAGACGGAGACCCAGTACTTC.

The rearrangement joins TRBV3-1 to TRBJ1-6; possibly TRBD1 for D (5 bases). V gave up 5 bases and J gave up 7 bases, with 12 bases separating them. Looked up from germline, CDR1 is LGHDT and CDR2 is YNNKEL (reference sequence). The CDR3 extends over 14 amino acids. CDR3: CASSSRDGNSPLHF. CDR3 bases: TGTGCCAGCAGCAGCCGGGACGGGAATTCACCCCTCCACTTT.

In its sample, this clonotype was seen a few times. The chain links TRBV20-1 to TRBJ2-3, with 12 bases that match TRBD2. This CDR3 has 12 amino acids. Per the germline V gene, CDR1 is DFQATT and CDR2 is SNEGSKA (reference sequence). Germline trimming cut 6 bases from V and 6 bases from J; bases unmatched to any gene: 1. The chain's CDR3 is CSAGLAGDTQYF. CDR3 coding DNA: TGCAGTGCAGGACTAGCGGGGGATACGCAGTATTTT.

The sample holds a few counts of this clonotype. V gene TRBV5-1 combines with J gene TRBJ1-1; D may be TRBD1 (5 bases). Trimming took 0 bases from V and 1 from J, leaving 13 bases between them. The length of the CDR3 is 16 residues. In germline, CDR1 is SGHRS, CDR2 YFSETQ. The CDR3 spells CASSLASGTSNTEAFF. CDR3 nucleotides: TGCGCCAGCAGCTTGGCTTCCGGGACCTCGAACACTGAAGCTTTCTTT.

The table lists this clonotype with many counts. The genes are TRBV5-1 and TRBJ2-5, with D possibly TRBD1 on 5 matching bases. There are 14 residues in the CDR3. Per the germline V gene, CDR1 is SGHRS and CDR2 is YFSETQ. The V end lost 4 bases, the J end lost 5 bases, and 15 bases lay between the germline ends. The CDR3, as DNA: TGCGCCAGCAGCACGACGGACATTCGGGAGACCCAGTACTTC. Translating gives CASSTTDIRETQYF.

This clonotype was counted many times. V gene TRBV7-2 combines with J gene TRBJ2-7, with D unresolved. CDR1 is SGHTA, CDR2 FQGNSA, per germline. Trimming pared 5 bases from V and 0 bases from J, leaving 5 bases between. CDR3 size: 12 residues. CDR3 DNA: TGTGCCAGCAGCCCTGTCTCCTACGAGCAGTACTTC. Protein: CASSPVSYEQYF. The variable domain in full, completed from reference TRBV7-2 and TRBJ2-7, reads GAGVSQSPSNKVTEKGKDVELRCDPISGHTALYWYRQSLGQGLEFLIYFQGNSAPDKSGLPSDRFSAERTGGSVSTLTIQRTQQEDSAVYLCASSPVSYEQYFGPGTRLTVT.

In its sample, this clonotype was seen a few times. CDR3 region: CASSRDRGWTGELFF. For the CDR3, the DNA is TGTGCCAGCAGTAGGGACAGGGGTTGGACCGGGGAGCTGTTTTTT. The V and J genes are TRBV6-1 and TRBJ2-2; 10 bases align to TRBD1. Germline CDR1 and CDR2: MNHNS and SASEGT. CDR3 length: 15 residues. After removal of 5 bases from V and 5 bases from J, the junction contained 5 bases not matched to a gene.

This clonotype was recorded at least ten times. J is TRBJ1-6 and V is TRBV7-2; TRBD1 is a possible D gene (5 bases). This CDR3 spans 17 amino acids. The ends were cut back, 5 bases at V and 0 bases at J, with 14 bases in the middle. CDR1 is SGHTA, CDR2 FQGNSA, per germline. DNA for the CDR3: TGTGCCAGCAGCCCGACAGCCATGAGCTCCTATAATTCACCCCTCCACTTT. Translated: CASSPTAMSSYNSPLHF.

This chain uses TRBV6-2 or TRBV6-3 with TRBJ1-6, with D possibly TRBD1 on 5 matching bases. V lost 0 bases to trimming and J lost 7 bases, with 22 bases between them. CDR3 length equals 19 residues. CDR1 and CDR2 (germline): MNHEY, SVGEGT. The CDR3 DNA sequence: TGTGCCAGCAGTTACTCGAAACAGGCTCTCCGCCGCAGAAATTCACCCCTCCACTTT. Its translation: CASSYSKQALRRRNSPLHF.

This clonotype appeared a few times. The V and J genes are TRBV5-1 and TRBJ2-5, with a tentative D call TRBD1 (5 bases). Deletions cut 3 bases from V and 4 bases from J, with 13 bases between. Germline V gives CDR1 SGHRS, CDR2 YFSETQ. This CDR3 is built from 14 residues. The CDR3 DNA sequence: TGCGCCAGCAGCTATCAGGGAAATGGAGAGACCCAGTACTTC. Translated: CASSYQGNGETQYF.

This clonotype has only a few counts. V gene TRBV5-1 combines with J gene TRBJ2-3; D tentatively reads TRBD1 or TRBD2 (5 bases each). Trimming removed 4 bases at V and 3 bases at J, with 15 bases between. Germline V gives CDR1 SGHRS, CDR2 YFSETQ. This CDR3 has 15 residues. CDR3 sequence (DNA): TGCGCCAGCAGCCACCTCCCTGGGGGTACAGATACGCAGTATTTT. Protein sequence: CASSHLPGGTDTQYF.

This clonotype was detected only a few times. The chain combines TRBV29-1 with TRBJ2-3; 12 nucleotides line up with TRBD2. V shed 6 bases, J shed 5 bases, and the junction held 9 bases outside the gene matches. The CDR3 has 15 amino acids. Germline CDR1 reads SQVTM; CDR2 reads ANQGSEA. The chain's CDR3 is CSVRLAGAWRDTQYF. The CDR3 DNA is TGCAGCGTGAGACTAGCGGGGGCATGGAGAGATACGCAGTATTTT.

This clonotype was observed many times. The chain couples TRBV4-1 to TRBJ2-3, with 15 bases that match TRBD2. The CDR3 is made up of 17 amino acids. Germline CDR1 and CDR2: MGHRA and YSYEKL. The V and J ends lost 4 bases and 3 bases, in that order; junction bases with no gene match: 5. The CDR3 bases are TGCGCCAGCAGCCCCTGGACTAGCGGGGGGGCAACAGATACGCAGTATTTT. Translation gives CASSPWTSGGATDTQYF.

Of note for this clonotype: A much larger clone lies one base from this, so it may be a read error. The CDR3 reads CASSLGRDAEASF. Here the CDR3 DNA reads TGCGCCAGCAGCTTGGGCAGGGATGCTGAAGCTTCCTTT. The rearrangement links TRBV5-1 to TRBJ1-1; TRBD1 is a possible D gene (5 bases). Germline V CDR1 and CDR2: SGHRS, YFSETQ. CDR3 length: 13 amino acids.